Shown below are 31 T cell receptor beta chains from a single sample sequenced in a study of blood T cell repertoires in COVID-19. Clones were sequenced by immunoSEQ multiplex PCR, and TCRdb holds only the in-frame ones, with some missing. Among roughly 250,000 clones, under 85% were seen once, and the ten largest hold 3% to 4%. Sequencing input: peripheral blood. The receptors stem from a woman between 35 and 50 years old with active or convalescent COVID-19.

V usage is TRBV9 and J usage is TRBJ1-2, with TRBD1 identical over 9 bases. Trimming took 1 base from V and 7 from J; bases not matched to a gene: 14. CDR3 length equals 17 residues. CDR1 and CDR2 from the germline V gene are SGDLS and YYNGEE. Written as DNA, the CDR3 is TGTGCCAGCAGCGTAAACATCGGGGACAGGGATTCCGGTGGCTACACCTTC. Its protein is CASSVNIGDRDSGGYTF.

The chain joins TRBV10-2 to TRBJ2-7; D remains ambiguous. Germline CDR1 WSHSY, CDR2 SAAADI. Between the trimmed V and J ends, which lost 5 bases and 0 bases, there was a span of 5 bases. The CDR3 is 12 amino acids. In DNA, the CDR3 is TGCGCCAGCAGTCCTAGCTCCTACGAGCAGTACTTC. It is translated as CASSPSSYEQYF.

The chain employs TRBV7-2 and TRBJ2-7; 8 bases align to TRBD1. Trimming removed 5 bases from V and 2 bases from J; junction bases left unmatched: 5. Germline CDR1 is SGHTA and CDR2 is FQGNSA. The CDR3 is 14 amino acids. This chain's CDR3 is CASSTGQGTYEQYF. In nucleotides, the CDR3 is TGTGCCAGCAGCACCGGACAGGGAACCTACGAGCAGTACTTC.

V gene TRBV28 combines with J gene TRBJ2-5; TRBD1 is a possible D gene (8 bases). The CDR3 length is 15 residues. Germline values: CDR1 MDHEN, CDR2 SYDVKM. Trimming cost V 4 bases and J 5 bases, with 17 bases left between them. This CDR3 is CASSYPPQGGETQYF. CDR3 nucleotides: TGTGCCAGCAGTTACCCCCCACAGGGGGGGGAGACCCAGTACTTC. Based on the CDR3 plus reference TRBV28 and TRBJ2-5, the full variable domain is DVKVTQSSRYLVKRTGEKVFLECVQDMDHENMFWYRQDPGLGLRLIYFSYDVKMKEKGDIPEGYSVSREKKERFSLILESASTNQTSMYLCASSYPPQGGETQYFGPGTRLLVL.

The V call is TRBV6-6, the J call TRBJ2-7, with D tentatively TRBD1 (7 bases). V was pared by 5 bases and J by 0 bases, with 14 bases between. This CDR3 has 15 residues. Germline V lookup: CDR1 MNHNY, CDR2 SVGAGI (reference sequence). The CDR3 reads CASSNQGGSSYEQYV. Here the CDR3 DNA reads TGTGCCAGCAGTAACCAGGGGGGCAGCTCCTACGAGCAGTACGTC.

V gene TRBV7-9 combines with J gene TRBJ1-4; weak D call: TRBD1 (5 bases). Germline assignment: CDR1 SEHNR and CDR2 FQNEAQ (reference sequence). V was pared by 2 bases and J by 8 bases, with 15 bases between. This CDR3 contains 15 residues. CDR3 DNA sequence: TGTGCCAGCAGCTTATCAGGGTCACGCTACGAAAAACTGTTTTTT. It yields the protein CASSLSGSRYEKLFF. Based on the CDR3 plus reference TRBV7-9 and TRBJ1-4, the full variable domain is DTGVSQNPRHKITKRGQNVTFRCDPISEHNRLYWYRQTLGQGPEFLTYFQNEAQLEKSRLLSDRFSAERPKGSFSTLEIQRTEQGDSAMYLCASSLSGSRYEKLFFGSGTQLSVL.

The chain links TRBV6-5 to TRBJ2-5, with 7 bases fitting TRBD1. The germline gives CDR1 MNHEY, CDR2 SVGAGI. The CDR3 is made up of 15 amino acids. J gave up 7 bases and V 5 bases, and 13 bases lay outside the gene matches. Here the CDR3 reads CASSPRDRGRGTQYF. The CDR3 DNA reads TGTGCCAGCAGTCCCCGGGACAGAGGCCGGGGGACCCAGTACTTC.

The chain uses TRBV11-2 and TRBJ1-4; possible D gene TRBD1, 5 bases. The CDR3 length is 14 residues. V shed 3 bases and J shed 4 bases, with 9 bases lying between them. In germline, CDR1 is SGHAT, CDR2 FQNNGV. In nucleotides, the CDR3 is TGTGCCAGCAGCTTCTTGGGGGGTAATGAAAAACTGTTTTTT. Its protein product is CASSFLGGNEKLFF.

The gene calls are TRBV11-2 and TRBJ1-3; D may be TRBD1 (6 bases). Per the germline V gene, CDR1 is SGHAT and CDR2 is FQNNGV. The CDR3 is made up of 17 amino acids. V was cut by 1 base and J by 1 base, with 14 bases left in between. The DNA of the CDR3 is TGTGCCAGCAGCTTAGGTGGGGGCCCTAAATCTGGAAACACCATATATTTT. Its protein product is CASSLGGGPKSGNTIYF.

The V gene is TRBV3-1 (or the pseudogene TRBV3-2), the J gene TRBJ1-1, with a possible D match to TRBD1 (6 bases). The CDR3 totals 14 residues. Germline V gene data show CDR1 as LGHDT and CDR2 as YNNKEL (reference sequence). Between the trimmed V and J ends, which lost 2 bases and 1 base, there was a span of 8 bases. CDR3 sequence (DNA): TGTGCCAGCAGCCAACAGGACAGGAACACTGAAGCTTTCTTT. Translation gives CASSQQDRNTEAFF.

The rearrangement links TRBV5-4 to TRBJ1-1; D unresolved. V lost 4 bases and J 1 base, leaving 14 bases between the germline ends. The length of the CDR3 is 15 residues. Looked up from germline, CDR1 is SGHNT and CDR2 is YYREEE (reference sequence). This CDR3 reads CASSARAGRNTEAFF. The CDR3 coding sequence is TGTGCCAGCAGCGCCCGCGCGGGCCGGAACACTGAAGCTTTCTTT.

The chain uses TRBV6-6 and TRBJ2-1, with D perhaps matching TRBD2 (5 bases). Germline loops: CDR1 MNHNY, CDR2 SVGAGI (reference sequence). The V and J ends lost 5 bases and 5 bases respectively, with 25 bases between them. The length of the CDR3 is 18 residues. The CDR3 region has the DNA TGTGCCAGCAGTCCCAAACTGCCGGTGAACAGACTAAACAATGAGCAGTTCTTC. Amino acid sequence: CASSPKLPVNRLNNEQFF.

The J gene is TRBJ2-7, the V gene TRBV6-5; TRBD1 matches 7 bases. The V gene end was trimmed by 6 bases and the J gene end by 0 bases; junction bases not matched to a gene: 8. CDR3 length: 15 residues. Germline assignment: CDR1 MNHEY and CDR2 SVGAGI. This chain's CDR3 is CASRPDRDNSYEQYF. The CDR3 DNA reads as TGTGCCAGCAGACCCGACAGGGACAACTCCTACGAGCAGTACTTC.

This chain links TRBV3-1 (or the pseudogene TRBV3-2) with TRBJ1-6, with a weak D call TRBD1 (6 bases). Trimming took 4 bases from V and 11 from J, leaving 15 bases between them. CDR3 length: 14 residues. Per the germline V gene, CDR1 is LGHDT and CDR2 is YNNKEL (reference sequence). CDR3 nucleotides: TGTGCCAGCAGCCCGGGGACACCGGGACCACCCCTCCACTTT. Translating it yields CASSPGTPGPPLHF.

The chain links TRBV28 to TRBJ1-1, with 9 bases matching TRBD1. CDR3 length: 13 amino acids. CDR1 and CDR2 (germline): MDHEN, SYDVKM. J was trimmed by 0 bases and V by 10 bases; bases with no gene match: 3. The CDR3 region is CAIQGALNTEAFF. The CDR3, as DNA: TGTGCCATACAGGGGGCTCTGAACACTGAAGCTTTCTTT.

The CDR3 DNA sequence: TGCGCCAGCAGCTTGTTGGCTAGCGGGATCTATACGCAGTATTTT. Protein: CASSLLASGIYTQYF. The chain recombines TRBV5-1 with TRBJ2-3; 9 nucleotides match TRBD2. J gave up 7 bases and V 1 base, and 7 bases lay outside the gene matches. The V gene's germline CDR1 is SGHRS and CDR2 YFSETQ. The CDR3 extends over 15 amino acids.

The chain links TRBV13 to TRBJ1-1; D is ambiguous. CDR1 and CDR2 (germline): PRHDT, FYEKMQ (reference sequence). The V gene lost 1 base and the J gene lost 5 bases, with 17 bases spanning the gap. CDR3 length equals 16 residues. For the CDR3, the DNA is TGTGCCAGCAGCTTAGACCTCTGGACGGGAGGGACTGAAGCTTTCTTT. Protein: CASSLDLWTGGTEAFF.

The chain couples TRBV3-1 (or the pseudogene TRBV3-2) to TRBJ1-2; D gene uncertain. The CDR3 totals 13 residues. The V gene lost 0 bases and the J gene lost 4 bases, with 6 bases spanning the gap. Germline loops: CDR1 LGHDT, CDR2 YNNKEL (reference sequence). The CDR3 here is CASSQELSYGYTF. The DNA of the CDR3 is TGTGCCAGCAGCCAAGAGCTTAGCTATGGCTACACCTTC.

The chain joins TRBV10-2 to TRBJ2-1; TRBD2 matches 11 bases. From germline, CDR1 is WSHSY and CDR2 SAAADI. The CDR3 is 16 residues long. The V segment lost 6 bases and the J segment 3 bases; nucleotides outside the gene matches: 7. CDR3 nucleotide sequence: TGCGCCAGCAGAAGCCCTCTAGCGGGGGGCTACAATGAGCAGTTCTTC. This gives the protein CASRSPLAGGYNEQFF.

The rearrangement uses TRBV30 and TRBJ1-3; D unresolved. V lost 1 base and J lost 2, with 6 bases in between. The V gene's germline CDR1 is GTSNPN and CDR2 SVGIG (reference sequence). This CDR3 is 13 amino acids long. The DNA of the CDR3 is TGTGCCTGGAGTGCCACAACTGGAAACACCATATATTTT. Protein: CAWSATTGNTIYF.

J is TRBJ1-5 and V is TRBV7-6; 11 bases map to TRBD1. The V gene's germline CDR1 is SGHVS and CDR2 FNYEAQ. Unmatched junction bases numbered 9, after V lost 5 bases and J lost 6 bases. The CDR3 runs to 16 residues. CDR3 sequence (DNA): TGTGCCAGCAGCCGAGCAGGGACAGGGGGGGGTCAGCCCCAGCATTTT. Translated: CASSRAGTGGGQPQHF.

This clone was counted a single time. Here the CDR3 DNA reads TGCGCCAGCAGCCTTCCCGGGACAGGGAGCGAAAAACTGTTTTTT. It specifies CASSLPGTGSEKLFF. This sequence joins TRBV4-1 and TRBJ1-4, with 9 positions matching TRBD1. Germline V lookup: CDR1 MGHRA, CDR2 YSYEKL. V dropped 4 bases and J dropped 8; count of bases not matched to a gene: 8. The CDR3 runs to 15 residues.

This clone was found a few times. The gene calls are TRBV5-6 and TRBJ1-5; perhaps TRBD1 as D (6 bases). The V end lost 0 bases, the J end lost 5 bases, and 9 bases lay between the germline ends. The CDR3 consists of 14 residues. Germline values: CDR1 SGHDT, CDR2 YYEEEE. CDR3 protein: CASSLGAGDQPQHF. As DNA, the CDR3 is TGTGCCAGCAGCTTGGGGGCAGGGGATCAGCCCCAGCATTTT.

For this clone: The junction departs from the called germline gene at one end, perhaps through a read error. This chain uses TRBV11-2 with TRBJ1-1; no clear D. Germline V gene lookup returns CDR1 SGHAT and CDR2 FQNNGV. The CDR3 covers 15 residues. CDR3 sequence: CASILRVDGNSEAFF. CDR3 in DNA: TGTGCCAGCATCCTACGGGTGGACGGGAACAGTGAAGCTTTCTTT.

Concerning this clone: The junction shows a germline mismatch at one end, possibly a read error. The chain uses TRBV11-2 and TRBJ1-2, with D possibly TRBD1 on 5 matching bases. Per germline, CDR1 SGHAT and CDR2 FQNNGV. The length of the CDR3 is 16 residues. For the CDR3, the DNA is TGTGCCAGCAGCTTTTCCGCTGGGCAGGGCAGTATTGGCCACACCTTC. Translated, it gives CASSFSAGQGSIGHTF.

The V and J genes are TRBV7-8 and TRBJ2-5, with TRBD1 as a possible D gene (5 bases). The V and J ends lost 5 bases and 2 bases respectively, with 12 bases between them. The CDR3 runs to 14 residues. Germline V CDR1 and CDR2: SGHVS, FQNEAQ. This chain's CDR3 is CASSGRRQQETQYF. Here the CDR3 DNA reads TGTGCCAGCAGCGGTCGTAGACAGCAAGAGACCCAGTACTTC.

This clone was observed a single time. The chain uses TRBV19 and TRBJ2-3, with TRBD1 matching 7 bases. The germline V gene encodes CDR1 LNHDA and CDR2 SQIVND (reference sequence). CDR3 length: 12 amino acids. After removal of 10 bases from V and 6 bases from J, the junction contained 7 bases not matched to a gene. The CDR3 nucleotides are TGTGCCACCACAGGGGCGCTTGATACGCAGTATTTT. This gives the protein CATTGALDTQYF.

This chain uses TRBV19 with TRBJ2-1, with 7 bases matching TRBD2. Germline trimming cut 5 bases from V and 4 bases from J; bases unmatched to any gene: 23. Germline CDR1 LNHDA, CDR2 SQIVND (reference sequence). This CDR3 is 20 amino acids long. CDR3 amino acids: CASSSQYERGSHGGYNEQFF. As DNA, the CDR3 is TGTGCCAGTAGTTCCCAGTACGAGCGGGGCTCCCACGGGGGGTACAATGAGCAGTTCTTC.

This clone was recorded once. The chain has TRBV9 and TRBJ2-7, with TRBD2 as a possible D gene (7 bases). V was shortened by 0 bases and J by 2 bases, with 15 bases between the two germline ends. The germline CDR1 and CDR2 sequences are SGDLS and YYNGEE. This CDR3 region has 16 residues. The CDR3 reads CASSVGGGLIAYEQYV. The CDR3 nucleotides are TGTGCCAGCAGCGTAGGCGGGGGCCTGATTGCCTACGAGCAGTACGTC.

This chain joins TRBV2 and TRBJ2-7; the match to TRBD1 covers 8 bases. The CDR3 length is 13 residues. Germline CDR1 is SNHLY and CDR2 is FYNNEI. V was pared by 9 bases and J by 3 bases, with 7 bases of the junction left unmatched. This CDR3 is CASSWTGFYEQYF. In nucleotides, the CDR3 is TGTGCCAGTTCCTGGACAGGGTTCTACGAGCAGTACTTC. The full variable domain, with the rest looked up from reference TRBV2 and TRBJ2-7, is EPEVTQTPSHQVTQMGQEVILRCVPISNHLYFYWYRQILGQKVEFLVSFYNNEISEKSEIFDDQFSVERPDGSNFTLKIRSTKLEDSAMYFCASSWTGFYEQYFGPGTRLTVT.

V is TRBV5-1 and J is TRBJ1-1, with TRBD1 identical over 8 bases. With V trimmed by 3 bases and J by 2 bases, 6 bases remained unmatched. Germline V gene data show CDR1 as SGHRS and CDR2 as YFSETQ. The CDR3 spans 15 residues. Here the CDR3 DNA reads TGCGCCAGCAGCTCCCCTGACAGGGGAAACACTGAAGCTTTCTTT. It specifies CASSSPDRGNTEAFF.